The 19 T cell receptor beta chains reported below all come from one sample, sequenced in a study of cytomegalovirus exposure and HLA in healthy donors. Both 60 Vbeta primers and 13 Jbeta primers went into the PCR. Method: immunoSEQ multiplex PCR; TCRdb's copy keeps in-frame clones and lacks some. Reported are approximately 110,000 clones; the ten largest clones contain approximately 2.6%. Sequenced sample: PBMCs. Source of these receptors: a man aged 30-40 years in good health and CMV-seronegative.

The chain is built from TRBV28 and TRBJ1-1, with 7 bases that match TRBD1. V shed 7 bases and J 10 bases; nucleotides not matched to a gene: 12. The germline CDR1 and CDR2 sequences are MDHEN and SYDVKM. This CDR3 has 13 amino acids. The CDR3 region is CASKSGGGATAFF. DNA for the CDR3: TGTGCCAGCAAGTCGGGAGGGGGCGCGACAGCTTTCTTT.

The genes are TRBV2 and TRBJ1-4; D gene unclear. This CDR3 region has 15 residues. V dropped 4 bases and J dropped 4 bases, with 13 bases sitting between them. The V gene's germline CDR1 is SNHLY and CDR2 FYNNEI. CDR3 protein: CASSVEGTYNEKLFF. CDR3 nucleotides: TGTGCCAGCAGTGTGGAGGGAACCTATAATGAAAAACTGTTTTTT. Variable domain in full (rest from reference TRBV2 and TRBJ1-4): EPEVTQTPSHQVTQMGQEVILRCVPISNHLYFYWYRQILGQKVEFLVSFYNNEISEKSEIFDDQFSVERPDGSNFTLKIRSTKLEDSAMYFCASSVEGTYNEKLFFGSGTQLSVL.

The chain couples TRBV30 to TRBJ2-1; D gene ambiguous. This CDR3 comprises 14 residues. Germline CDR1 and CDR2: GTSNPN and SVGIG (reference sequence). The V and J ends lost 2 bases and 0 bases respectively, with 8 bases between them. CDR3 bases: TGTGCCTGGAGTTCACCTAGCTCCTACAATGAGCAGTTCTTC. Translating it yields CAWSSPSSYNEQFF.

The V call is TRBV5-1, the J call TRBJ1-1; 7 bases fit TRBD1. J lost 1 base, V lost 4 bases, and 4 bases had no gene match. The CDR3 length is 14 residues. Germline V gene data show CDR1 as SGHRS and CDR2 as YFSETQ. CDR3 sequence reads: CASSQDRENTEAFF. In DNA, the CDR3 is TGCGCCAGCAGCCAAGACAGGGAGAACACTGAAGCTTTCTTT.

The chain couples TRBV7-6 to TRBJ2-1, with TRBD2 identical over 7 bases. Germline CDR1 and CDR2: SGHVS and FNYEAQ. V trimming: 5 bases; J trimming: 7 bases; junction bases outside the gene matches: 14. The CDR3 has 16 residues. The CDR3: CASSPLWRGSHNEQFF. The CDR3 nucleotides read TGTGCCAGCAGCCCGTTATGGCGCGGGAGCCATAATGAGCAGTTCTTC. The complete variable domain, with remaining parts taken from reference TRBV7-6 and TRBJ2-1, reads GAGVSQSPRYKVTKRGQDVALRCDPISGHVSLYWYRQALGQGPEFLTYFNYEAQQDKSGLPNDRFSAERPEGSISTLTIQRTEQRDSAMYRCASSPLWRGSHNEQFFGPGTRLTVL.

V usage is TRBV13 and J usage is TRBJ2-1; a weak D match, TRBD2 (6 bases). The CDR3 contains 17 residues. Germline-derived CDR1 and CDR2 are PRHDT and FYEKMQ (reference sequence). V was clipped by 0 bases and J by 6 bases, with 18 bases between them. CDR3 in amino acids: CASSLGLLALAFNEQFF. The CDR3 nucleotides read TGTGCCAGCAGCTTAGGCCTACTAGCTTTAGCGTTCAATGAGCAGTTCTTC.

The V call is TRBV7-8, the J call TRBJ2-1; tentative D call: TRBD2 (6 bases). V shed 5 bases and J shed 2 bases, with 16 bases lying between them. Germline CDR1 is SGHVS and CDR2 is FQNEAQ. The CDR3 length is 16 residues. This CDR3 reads CASSPSRGGAYNEQFF. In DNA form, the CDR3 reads TGTGCCAGCAGCCCCAGTCGAGGAGGGGCCTACAATGAGCAGTTCTTC.

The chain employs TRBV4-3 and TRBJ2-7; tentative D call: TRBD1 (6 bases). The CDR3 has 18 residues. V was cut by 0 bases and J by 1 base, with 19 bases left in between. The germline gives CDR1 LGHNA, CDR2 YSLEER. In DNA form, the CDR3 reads TGCGCCAGCAGCCAAGATTCCCCGGACAGCCCATCATCCTACGAGCAGTACTTC. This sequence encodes CASSQDSPDSPSSYEQYF.

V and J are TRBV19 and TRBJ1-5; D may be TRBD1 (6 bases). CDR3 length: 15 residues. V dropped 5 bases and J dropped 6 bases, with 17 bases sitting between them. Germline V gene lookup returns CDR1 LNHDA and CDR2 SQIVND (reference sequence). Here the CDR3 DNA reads TGTGCCAGTAGTGTGACAGGTTACTTAGGTCAGCCCCAGCATTTT. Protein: CASSVTGYLGQPQHF.

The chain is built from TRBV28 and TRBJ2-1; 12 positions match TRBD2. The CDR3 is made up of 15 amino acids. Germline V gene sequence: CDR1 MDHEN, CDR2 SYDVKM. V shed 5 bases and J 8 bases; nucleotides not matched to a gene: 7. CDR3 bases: TGTGCCAGCAGTCCCCGGACTAGCGGGATTGATGAGCAGTTCTTC. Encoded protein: CASSPRTSGIDEQFF.

CDR3 nucleotide sequence: TGTGCCAGCACCCCTGCGGGTGAAGGGACCTACGAGCAGTACTTC. Its translation: CASTPAGEGTYEQYF. The chain has TRBV7-2 and TRBJ2-7; tentative D call: TRBD2 (5 bases). The CDR3 sequence is 15 residues long. V was clipped by 7 bases and J by 2 bases, with 18 bases between them. Per germline, CDR1 SGHTA and CDR2 FQGNSA. Full variable domain (rest looked up from reference TRBV7-2 and TRBJ2-7): GAGVSQSPSNKVTEKGKDVELRCDPISGHTALYWYRQSLGQGLEFLIYFQGNSAPDKSGLPSDRFSAERTGGSVSTLTIQRTQQEDSAVYLCASTPAGEGTYEQYFGPGTRLTVT.

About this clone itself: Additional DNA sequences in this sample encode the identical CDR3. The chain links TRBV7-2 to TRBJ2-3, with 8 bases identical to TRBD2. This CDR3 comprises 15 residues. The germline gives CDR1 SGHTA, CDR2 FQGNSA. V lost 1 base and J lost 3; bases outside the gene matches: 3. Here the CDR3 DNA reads TGTGCCAGCAGCTTAGATGGCGGGGGGACAGATACGCAGTATTTT. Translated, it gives CASSLDGGGTDTQYF.

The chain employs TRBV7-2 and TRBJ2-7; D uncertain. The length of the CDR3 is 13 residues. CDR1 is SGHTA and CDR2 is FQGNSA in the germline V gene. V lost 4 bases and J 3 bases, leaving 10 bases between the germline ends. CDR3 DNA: TGTGCCAGCAGCTCTGAGAAGATCTACGAGCAGTACTTC. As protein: CASSSEKIYEQYF.

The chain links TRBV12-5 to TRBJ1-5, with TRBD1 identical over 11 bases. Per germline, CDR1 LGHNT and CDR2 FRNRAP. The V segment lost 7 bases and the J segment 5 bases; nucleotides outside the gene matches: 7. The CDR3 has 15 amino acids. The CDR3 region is CASAQGQGAHQPQHF. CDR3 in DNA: TGTGCTAGTGCCCAAGGACAGGGGGCGCATCAGCCCCAGCATTTT.

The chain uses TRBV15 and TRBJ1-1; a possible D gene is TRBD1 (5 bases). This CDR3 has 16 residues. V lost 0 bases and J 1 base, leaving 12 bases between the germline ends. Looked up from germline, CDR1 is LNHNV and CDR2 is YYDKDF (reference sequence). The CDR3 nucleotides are TGTGCCACCAGCAGAGATCCCTTGACAGCGAACACTGAAGCTTTCTTT. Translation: CATSRDPLTANTEAFF.

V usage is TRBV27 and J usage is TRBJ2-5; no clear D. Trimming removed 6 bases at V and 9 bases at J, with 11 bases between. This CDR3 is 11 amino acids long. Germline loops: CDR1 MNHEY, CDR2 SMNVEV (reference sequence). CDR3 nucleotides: TGTGCCAGCAGCCAAAATCAGGCCCAGTACTTC. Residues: CASSQNQAQYF.

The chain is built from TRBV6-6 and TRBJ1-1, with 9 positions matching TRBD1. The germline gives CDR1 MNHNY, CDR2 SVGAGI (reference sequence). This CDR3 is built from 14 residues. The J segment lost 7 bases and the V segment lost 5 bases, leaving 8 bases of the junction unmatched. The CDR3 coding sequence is TGTGCCAGCAGTCGGGACAGGGAATTGAATGAAGCTTTCTTT. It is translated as CASSRDRELNEAFF.

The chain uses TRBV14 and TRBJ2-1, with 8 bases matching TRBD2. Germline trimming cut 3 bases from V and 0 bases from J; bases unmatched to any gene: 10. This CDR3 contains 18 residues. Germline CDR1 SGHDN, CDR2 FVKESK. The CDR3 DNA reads TGTGCCAGCAGCCACTACACCGGAAGCGGGAGCTCCTACAATGAGCAGTTCTTC. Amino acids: CASSHYTGSGSSYNEQFF.

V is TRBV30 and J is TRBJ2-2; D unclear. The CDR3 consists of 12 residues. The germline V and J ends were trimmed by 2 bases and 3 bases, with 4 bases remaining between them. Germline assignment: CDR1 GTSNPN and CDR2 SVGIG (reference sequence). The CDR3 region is CAWSSYTGELFF. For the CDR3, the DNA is TGTGCCTGGAGTTCGTACACCGGGGAGCTGTTTTTT.